This record covers a single T cell receptor beta chain. The data were obtained in a study of blood T cell repertoires in COVID-19. Study context: Italy, Spain and the United States were the sources of the convalescent and acute COVID-19 samples. T cells, B-cell-depleted T cells, or PBMCs supplied cDNA or gDNA.

Germline V lookup: CDR1 SGHAT, CDR2 FQNNGV. Trimming took 5 bases from V and 5 from J; bases not matched to a gene: 12. The CDR3 is 16 amino acids. The data were produced by immunoSEQ multiplex PCR, yet TCRdb's version contains in-frame clones alone and is incomplete. Counted here are about 420,000 clones, roughly 89% occurring once; the ten biggest clones make up about 0.91%. Seattle patient enrollment occurred during active infection, with longitudinal follow-up thereafter. Sequencing used peripheral blood. The origin of this receptor is a man between 18 and 29 years old with COVID-19, enrolled during active disease. The chain links TRBV11-2 to TRBJ2-1; 7 nucleotides match TRBD2. CDR3 amino acids: CASSTDLLGGDNEQFF. The CDR3 DNA is TGTGCCAGCAGCACAGATCTGTTGGGGGGGGACAATGAGCAGTTCTTC.